This T cell receptor (beta chain) derives from a study of T cells in Graves' hyperthyroidism and ophthalmopathy. Regarding the study as a whole: Progression to ophthalmopathy was predicted a median of roughly 6.8 months early.

This clonotype was seen ten or more times. Its antigen is as yet unknown. Trimming removed 6 bases at V and 9 bases at J, with 12 bases between. Germline V lookup: CDR1 MNHNS, CDR2 SASEGT. The CDR3 runs 12 residues. Each diagnosis drew on symptoms, thyroxine, TRAb, thyroid ultrasound and orbital computed tomography findings. RNA transcripts gave rise to amplified TCR beta CDR3 regions. The TCR CDR3 was amplified in a first-round RT-PCR using the HTBI primer set. MiXCR, applied by TCRdb to the multiplex PCR reads, yields one record per CDR3 protein. This sample carries 500,000 to 650,000 distinct CDR3 sequences, roughly 15% of them seen once, and the ten largest clones take roughly a sixth.

This receptor was identified in a woman aged 18-29 years with Graves' ophthalmopathy. The V gene is TRBV6-1, the J gene TRBJ2-1; D call uncertain. Sequencing used blood. DNA of the CDR3: TGTGCCAGCAGCAACGGTGGGTCTGAGCAGTTCTTC. Translation: CASSNGGSEQFF.